The clone carrying this TCR beta chain showed up just once. Its matching antigen is unknown. The data were obtained in a study of cytotoxic CD8 clonotypes in ibrutinib-treated CLL. Background on the study: Response sampling occurred after a median 12 months of treatment (range 6 to 36).

The repertoire was sequenced with immunoSEQ multiplex PCR; TCRdb's copy has only in-frame clones and lacks some. The sample has some 200,000 clones, 60% to 80% seen once. Study-wide results and limits: In comparison with age-matched healthy donors, baseline clonality was higher and tracked circulating CD8+ T-cell counts.

Trimming cost V 6 bases and J 6 bases, with 14 bases left between them. The V gene's germline CDR1 is SNHLY and CDR2 FYNNEI. This CDR3 contains 14 residues. The input for sequencing was PBMCs, taken after 12 months of ibrutinib treatment. This receptor was obtained from a human donor with chronic lymphocytic leukemia. J is TRBJ2-2 and V is TRBV2; D unresolved. The CDR3 DNA follows: TGTGCCAGCAGAGAACTGACCTCCTCCGGGGAGCTGTTTTTT. Protein: CASRELTSSGELFF.